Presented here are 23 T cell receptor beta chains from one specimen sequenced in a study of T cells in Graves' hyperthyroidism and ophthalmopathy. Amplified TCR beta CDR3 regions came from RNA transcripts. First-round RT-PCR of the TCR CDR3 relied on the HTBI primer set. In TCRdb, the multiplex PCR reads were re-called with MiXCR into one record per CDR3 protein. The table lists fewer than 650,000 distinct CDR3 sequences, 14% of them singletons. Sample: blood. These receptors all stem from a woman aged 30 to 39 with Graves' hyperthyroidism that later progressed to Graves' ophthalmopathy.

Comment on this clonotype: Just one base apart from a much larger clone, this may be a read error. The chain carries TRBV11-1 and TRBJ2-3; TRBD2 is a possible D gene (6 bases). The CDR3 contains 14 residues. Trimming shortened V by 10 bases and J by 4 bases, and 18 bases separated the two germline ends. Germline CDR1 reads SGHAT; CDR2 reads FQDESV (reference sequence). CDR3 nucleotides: TGTGCCACAACGGGGCGGGACCGCTCAGATACGCAGTATTTT. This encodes CATTGRDRSDTQYF. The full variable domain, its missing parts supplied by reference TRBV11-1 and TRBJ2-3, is EAEVAQSPRYKITEKSQAVAFWCDPISGHATLYWYRQILGQGPELLVQFQDESVVDDSQLPKDRFSAERLKGVDSTLKIQPAELGDSAMYLCATTGRDRSDTQYFGPGTRLTVL.

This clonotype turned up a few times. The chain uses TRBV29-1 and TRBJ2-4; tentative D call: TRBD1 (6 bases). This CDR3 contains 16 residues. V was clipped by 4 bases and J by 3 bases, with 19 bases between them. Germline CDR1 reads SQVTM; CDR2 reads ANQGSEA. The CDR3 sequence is CSVVYSQGLGKNIQYF. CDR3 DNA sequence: TGCAGCGTTGTGTATTCGCAGGGGTTAGGCAAAAACATTCAGTACTTC.

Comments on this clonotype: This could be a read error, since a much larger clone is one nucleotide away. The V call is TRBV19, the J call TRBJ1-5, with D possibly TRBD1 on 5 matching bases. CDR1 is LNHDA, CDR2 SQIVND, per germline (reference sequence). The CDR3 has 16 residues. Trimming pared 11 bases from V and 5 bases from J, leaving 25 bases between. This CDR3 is CAGLPGRQGVDQPQHF. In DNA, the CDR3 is TGTGCCGGCCTCCCGGGGCGGCAGGGAGTCGATCAGCCCCAGCATTTT. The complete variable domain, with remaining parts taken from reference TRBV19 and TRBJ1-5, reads DGGITQSPKYLFRKEGQNVTLSCEQNLNHDAMYWYRQDPGQGLRLIYYSQIVNDFQKGDIAEGYSVSREKKESFPLTVTSAQKNPTAFYLCAGLPGRQGVDQPQHFGDGTRLSIL.

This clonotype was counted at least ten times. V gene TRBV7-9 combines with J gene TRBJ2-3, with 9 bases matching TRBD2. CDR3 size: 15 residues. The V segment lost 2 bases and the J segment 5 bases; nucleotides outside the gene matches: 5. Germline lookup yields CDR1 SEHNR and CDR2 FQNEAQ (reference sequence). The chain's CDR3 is CASSLLAGVEDTQYF. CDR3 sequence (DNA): TGTGCCAGCAGCTTATTAGCGGGAGTGGAAGATACGCAGTATTTT.

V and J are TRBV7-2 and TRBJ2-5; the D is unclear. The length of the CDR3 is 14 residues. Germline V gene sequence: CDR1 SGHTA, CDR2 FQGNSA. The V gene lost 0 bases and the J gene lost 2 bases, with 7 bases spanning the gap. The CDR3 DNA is TGTGCCAGCAGCTTAGCAGGGTGGCAAGAGACCCAGTACTTC. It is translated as CASSLAGWQETQYF.

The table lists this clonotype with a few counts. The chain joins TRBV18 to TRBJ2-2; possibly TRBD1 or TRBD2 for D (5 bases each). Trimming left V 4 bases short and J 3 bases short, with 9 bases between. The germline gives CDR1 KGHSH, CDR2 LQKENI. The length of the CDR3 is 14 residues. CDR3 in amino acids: CASSQGTDTGELFF. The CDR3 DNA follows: TGTGCCAGCTCACAGGGGACGGACACCGGGGAGCTGTTTTTT.

CDR3 amino acids: CSVRSGSGGNDEQFF. The CDR3 DNA follows: TGCAGCGTCCGTAGTGGGTCAGGGGGGAACGATGAGCAGTTCTTC. The genes are TRBV29-1 and TRBJ2-1; D may be TRBD1 (7 bases). Germline CDR1 and CDR2: SQVTM and ANQGSEA. Trimming removed 6 bases from V and 8 bases from J, with 23 bases in between. This CDR3 contains 15 residues.

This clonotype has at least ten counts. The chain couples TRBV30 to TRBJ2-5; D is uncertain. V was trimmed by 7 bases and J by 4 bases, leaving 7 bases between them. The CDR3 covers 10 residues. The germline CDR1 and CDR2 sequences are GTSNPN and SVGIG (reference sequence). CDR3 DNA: TGTGCCTCCTACCGAGAGACCCAGTACTTC. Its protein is CASYRETQYF. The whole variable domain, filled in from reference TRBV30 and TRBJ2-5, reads SQTIHQWPATLVQPVGSPLSLECTVEGTSNPNLYWYRQAAGRGLQLLFYSVGIGQISSEVPQNLSASRPQDRQFILSSKKLLLSDSGFYLCASYRETQYFGPGTRLLVL.

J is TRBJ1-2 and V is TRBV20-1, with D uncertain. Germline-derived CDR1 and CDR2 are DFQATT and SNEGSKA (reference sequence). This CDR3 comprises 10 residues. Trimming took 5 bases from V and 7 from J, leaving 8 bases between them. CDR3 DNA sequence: TGCAGTGCTCCCAGCGTTGGCTACACCTTC. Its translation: CSAPSVGYTF.

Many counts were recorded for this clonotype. The CDR3 sequence: CAISVDGTEAFF. CDR3 nucleotides: TGTGCCATCAGTGTAGATGGCACTGAAGCTTTCTTT. The chain combines TRBV10-3 with TRBJ1-1, with D hard to call. CDR3 length: 12 amino acids. The V end was cut by 4 bases, the J end by 4 bases, with 7 bases between. Germline V lookup: CDR1 ENHRY, CDR2 SYGVKD.

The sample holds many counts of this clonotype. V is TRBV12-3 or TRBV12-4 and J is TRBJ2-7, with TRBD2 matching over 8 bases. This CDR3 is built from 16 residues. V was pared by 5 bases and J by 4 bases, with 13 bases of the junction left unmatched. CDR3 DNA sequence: TGTGCCAGCAGTCAACTTACTAGCGGAGCCGGATACGAGCAGTACTTC. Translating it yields CASSQLTSGAGYEQYF.

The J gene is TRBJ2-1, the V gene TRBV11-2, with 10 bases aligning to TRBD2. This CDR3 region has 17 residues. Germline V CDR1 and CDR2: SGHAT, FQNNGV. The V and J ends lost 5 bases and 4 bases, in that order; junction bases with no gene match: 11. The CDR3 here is CASSRNPTSGIYNEQFF. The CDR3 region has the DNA TGTGCCAGCAGCAGAAACCCAACTAGCGGGATATACAATGAGCAGTTCTTC.

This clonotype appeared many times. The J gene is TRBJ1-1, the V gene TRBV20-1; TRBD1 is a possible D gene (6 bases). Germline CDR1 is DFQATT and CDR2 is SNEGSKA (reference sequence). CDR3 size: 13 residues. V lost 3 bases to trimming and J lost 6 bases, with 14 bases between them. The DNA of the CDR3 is TGCAGTGCTAGTGGCAGGGGAGGATCTGAAGCTTTCTTT. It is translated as CSASGRGGSEAFF.

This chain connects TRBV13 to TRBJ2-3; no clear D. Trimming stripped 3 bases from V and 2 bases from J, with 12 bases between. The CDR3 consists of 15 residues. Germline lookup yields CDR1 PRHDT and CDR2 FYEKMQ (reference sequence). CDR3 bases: TGTGCCAGCAGCTTCATCCGGGTAAACACAGATACGCAGTATTTT. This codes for CASSFIRVNTDTQYF.

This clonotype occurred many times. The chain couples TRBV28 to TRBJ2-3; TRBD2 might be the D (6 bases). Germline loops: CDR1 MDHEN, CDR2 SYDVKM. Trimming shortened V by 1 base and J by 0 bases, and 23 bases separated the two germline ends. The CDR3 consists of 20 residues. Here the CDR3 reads CASSLLLYGLLATSTDTQYF. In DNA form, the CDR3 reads TGTGCCAGCAGTTTATTGTTATACGGCTTACTAGCTACTAGCACAGATACGCAGTATTTT.

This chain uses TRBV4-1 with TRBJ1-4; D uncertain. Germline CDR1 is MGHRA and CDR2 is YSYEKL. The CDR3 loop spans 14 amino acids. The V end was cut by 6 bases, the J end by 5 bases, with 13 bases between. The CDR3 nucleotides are TGCGCCAGCAGAGGGAATAGTAAGAATGAAAAACTGTTTTTT. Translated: CASRGNSKNEKLFF.

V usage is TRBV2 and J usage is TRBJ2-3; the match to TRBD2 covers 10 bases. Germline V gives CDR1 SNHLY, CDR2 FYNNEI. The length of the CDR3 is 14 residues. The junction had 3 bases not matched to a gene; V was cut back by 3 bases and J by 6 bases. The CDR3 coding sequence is TGTGCCAGCAGTGAGGAACTAGCGGGGGATACGCAGTATTTT. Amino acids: CASSEELAGDTQYF.

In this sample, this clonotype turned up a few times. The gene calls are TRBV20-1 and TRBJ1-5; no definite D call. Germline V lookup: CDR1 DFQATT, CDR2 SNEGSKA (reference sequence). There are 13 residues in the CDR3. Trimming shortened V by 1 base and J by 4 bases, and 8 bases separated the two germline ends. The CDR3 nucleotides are TGCAGTGCTAGAGCAGGAGCGAATCAGCCCCAGCATTTT. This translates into CSARAGANQPQHF.

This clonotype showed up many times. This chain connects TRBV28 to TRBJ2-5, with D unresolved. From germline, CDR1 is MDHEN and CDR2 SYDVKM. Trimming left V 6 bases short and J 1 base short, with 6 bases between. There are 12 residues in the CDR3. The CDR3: CASRTLQETQYF. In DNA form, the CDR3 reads TGTGCCAGCAGGACCCTCCAAGAGACCCAGTACTTC.

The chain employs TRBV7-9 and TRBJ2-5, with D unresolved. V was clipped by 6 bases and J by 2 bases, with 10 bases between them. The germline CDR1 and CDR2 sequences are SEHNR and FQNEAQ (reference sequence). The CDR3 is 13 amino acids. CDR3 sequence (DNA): TGTGCCAGCAGTAGAAAGGAACAAGAGACCCAGTACTTC. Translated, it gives CASSRKEQETQYF.

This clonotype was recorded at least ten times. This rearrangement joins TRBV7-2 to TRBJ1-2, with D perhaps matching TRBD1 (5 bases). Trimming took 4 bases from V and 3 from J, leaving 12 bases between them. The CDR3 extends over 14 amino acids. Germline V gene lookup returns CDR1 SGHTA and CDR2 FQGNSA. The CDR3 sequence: CASSSPPGYYGYTF. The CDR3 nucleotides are TGTGCCAGCAGCTCCCCCCCAGGGTACTATGGCTACACCTTC.

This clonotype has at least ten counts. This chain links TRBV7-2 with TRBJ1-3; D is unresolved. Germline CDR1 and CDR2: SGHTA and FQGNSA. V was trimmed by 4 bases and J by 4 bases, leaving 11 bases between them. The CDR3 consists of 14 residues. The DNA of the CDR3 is TGTGCCAGCAGCTCCCCCCCTTCCGGAAACACCATATATTTT. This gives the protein CASSSPPSGNTIYF.

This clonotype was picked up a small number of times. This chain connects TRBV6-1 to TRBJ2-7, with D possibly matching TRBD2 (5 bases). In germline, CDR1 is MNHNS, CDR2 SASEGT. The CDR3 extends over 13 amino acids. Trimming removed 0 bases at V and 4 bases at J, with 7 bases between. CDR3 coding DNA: TGTGCCAGCAGTGAAGCTAGCGTTTACGAGCAGTACTTC. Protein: CASSEASVYEQYF.